Sequencing of this TCR beta chain was carried out in a study of technical replicates of blood from four donors. Measured with immunoSEQ multiplex PCR; TCRdb has only the in-frame clones, and not every one. The sample comprises fewer than 90,000 clones, around 94% of which are singletons, and 0.25% rests with the top ten. The length of the CDR3 is 11 residues. Germline V gene sequence: CDR1 MNHEY, CDR2 SMNVEV (reference sequence). The V end lost 4 bases, the J end lost 6 bases, and 7 bases lay between the germline ends. The origin of this receptor is a human donor in good health. The chain joins TRBV27 to TRBJ2-7, with a tentative D call TRBD2 (5 bases). Sequencing was performed on T cells isolated from PBMCs. Here the CDR3 DNA reads TGTGCCAGCAGTTGGGGAGCCGAGCAGTACTTC. Translated: CASSWGAEQYF.